Following are 10 T cell receptor beta chains from one sample sequenced in a study of blood T cell repertoires in COVID-19. Clones were sequenced by immunoSEQ multiplex PCR, and TCRdb holds only the in-frame ones, with some missing. Of about 220,000 clones listed, roughly 85% are singletons. The specimen sequenced was peripheral blood. The receptors originated from a woman aged 70-85 years with COVID-19, enrolled during active disease.

This rearrangement joins TRBV7-3 to TRBJ2-3, with D possibly being TRBD2 (6 bases). Trimming removed 3 bases from V and 0 bases from J, with 10 bases in between. The CDR3 is made up of 15 amino acids. Germline-derived CDR1 and CDR2 are SGHTA and FQGTGA. CDR3 amino acids: CASSLGSGSTDTQYF. CDR3 DNA: TGTGCCAGCAGCTTGGGTAGCGGCAGCACAGATACGCAGTATTTT.

V and J are TRBV7-3 and TRBJ1-1; D is undetermined. The CDR3 extends over 13 amino acids. Trimming removed 5 bases from V and 2 bases from J, with 9 bases in between. Germline CDR1 SGHTA, CDR2 FQGTGA. In DNA, the CDR3 is TGTGCCAGCAGCACGACATTAAACACTGAAGCTTTCTTT. Amino acid sequence: CASSTTLNTEAFF.

CDR3 sequence (DNA): TGTGCCAGCAGCTCAAGAAGGTTACAGGGGGCGCGGGGCCCAGATACGCAGTATTTT. As protein: CASSSRRLQGARGPDTQYF. V and J are TRBV7-3 and TRBJ2-3, with 9 bases identical to TRBD1. The CDR3 contains 19 residues. Germline V CDR1 and CDR2: SGHTA, FQGTGA. J gave up 4 bases and V 4 bases, and 18 bases lay outside the gene matches. The full variable domain, rest sourced from reference TRBV7-3 and TRBJ2-3, is GAGVSQTPSNKVTEKGKYVELRCDPISGHTALYWYRQSLGQGPEFLIYFQGTGAADDSGLPNDRFFAVRPEGSVSTLKIQRTERGDSAVYLCASSSRRLQGARGPDTQYFGPGTRLTVL.

The V and J genes are TRBV2 and TRBJ2-7, with D maybe TRBD1 (5 bases). Trimming took off 7 bases at V and 0 bases at J, with 10 bases between the two ends. This CDR3 has 13 amino acids. The V gene's germline CDR1 is SNHLY and CDR2 FYNNEI. The CDR3 here is CASTRVSSYEQYF. CDR3 bases: TGTGCCAGCACCAGGGTGAGCTCCTACGAGCAGTACTTC.

The rearrangement uses TRBV6-2 or TRBV6-3 and TRBJ2-5; D perhaps matches TRBD1 (6 bases). CDR1 is MNHEY, CDR2 SVGEGT, per germline. V was trimmed by 5 bases and J by 1 base, leaving 14 bases between them. The CDR3 is 15 residues long. The CDR3 nucleotides read TGTGCCAGCAGTCGACCGACAGGCTCCCAAGAGACCCAGTACTTC. Translation gives CASSRPTGSQETQYF.

The chain couples TRBV7-6 to TRBJ1-1, with TRBD1 as a possible D gene (6 bases). The germline gives CDR1 SGHVS, CDR2 FNYEAQ. This CDR3 has 18 amino acids. V was trimmed by 4 bases and J by 0 bases, leaving 21 bases between them. The CDR3 loop is CASSSLDRFETMNTEAFF. The CDR3 nucleotides are TGTGCCAGCAGCTCATTAGACAGGTTTGAAACCATGAACACTGAAGCTTTCTTT. Combining the CDR3 with reference TRBV7-6 and TRBJ1-1 gives the whole variable domain GAGVSQSPRYKVTKRGQDVALRCDPISGHVSLYWYRQALGQGPEFLTYFNYEAQQDKSGLPNDRFSAERPEGSISTLTIQRTEQRDSAMYRCASSSLDRFETMNTEAFFGQGTRLTVV.

The V and J genes are TRBV10-3 and TRBJ1-5, with 7 bases aligning to TRBD1. This CDR3 spans 15 amino acids. Germline CDR1 is ENHRY and CDR2 is SYGVKD. Unmatched junction bases numbered 10, after V lost 11 bases and J lost 0 bases. The CDR3 DNA is TGTGCCGTCAAGGCCGACAGGGATAGCAATCAGCCCCAGCATTTT. Translating it yields CAVKADRDSNQPQHF.

This chain links TRBV19 with TRBJ1-4; D unresolved. The germline V gene has CDR1 LNHDA and CDR2 SQIVND (reference sequence). The CDR3 extends over 14 amino acids. The V gene lost 5 bases and the J gene lost 0 bases, with 7 bases spanning the gap. CDR3: CASSSQTTNEKLFF. CDR3 DNA: TGTGCCAGTAGTTCCCAGACAACTAATGAAAAACTGTTTTTT.

A single count supports this clone. The chain employs TRBV29-1 and TRBJ2-3; 13 bases line up with TRBD2. The trim removed 5 bases at V and 4 bases at J, leaving 6 bases unmatched. Germline CDR1 and CDR2: SQVTM and ANQGSEA. CDR3 length equals 15 residues. CDR3 sequence reads: CSVQTSGGIADTQYF. Here the CDR3 DNA reads TGCAGCGTTCAGACTAGCGGGGGGATAGCAGATACGCAGTATTTT.

This chain connects TRBV4-1 to TRBJ2-7; D may be TRBD1 (5 bases). The CDR3 covers 16 residues. CDR1 is MGHRA, CDR2 YSYEKL, per germline. V lost 1 base and J lost 0, with 13 bases in between. The CDR3: CASSQAAVGLSYEQYF. The DNA of the CDR3 is TGCGCCAGCAGCCAAGCTGCGGTGGGGCTCTCCTACGAGCAGTACTTC.